This T cell receptor (beta chain) was captured by sequencing in a study of T cell repertoires in cytomegalovirus infection. This clonotype was recorded many times. Its antigen is not identified. A single record per CDR3 protein comes from TCRdb applying MiXCR to the reads. The sample consists of approximately 270,000 distinct CDR3 sequences, 22% of them appearing once. This clonotype was sampled from a human donor in good health (CMV status not recorded). Some clones in this sample may be carry-over from other donors' samples. This material consisted of cultured PBMCs, taken from culture after CMV antigen stimulation.

The CDR3 spells CASTFLLRGQKGGYTF. The CDR3 nucleotides are TGTGCCAGCACCTTTTTATTGAGGGGGCAGAAGGGTGGCTACACCTTC. The V call is TRBV6-5, the J call TRBJ1-2; 7 bases map to TRBD1. The germline V gene has CDR1 MNHEY and CDR2 SVGAGI. CDR3 length: 16 residues. The junction had 18 bases not matched to a gene; V was cut back by 7 bases and J by 7 bases.